This T cell receptor beta chain was profiled in a study of T cells in Graves' hyperthyroidism and ophthalmopathy. Study-wide findings and caveats: Ophthalmopathy prediction by the model preceded onset by a median roughly 6.3 months.

Germline V gives CDR1 SNHLY, CDR2 FYNNEI. V was shortened by 4 bases and J by 4 bases, with 10 bases between the two germline ends. This CDR3 region has 14 residues. This clonotype appeared a single time. The antigen remains unidentified. Amplification of TCR beta CDR3 regions was performed using RNA transcripts as template. The TCR CDR3 first-round RT-PCR relied on the HTBI primer set. Via MiXCR, TCRdb re-called the multiplex PCR reads, giving one row per CDR3 protein. Of hundreds of thousands of distinct CDR3 sequences in the sample, around 20% were seen once. V usage is TRBV2 and J usage is TRBJ2-2, with D possibly matching TRBD2 (5 bases). The TCR was taken from a man aged 25 to 45 with Graves' ophthalmopathy. Sample: blood. The CDR3 sequence is CASSVEGFTGELFF. The CDR3 DNA is TGTGCCAGCAGTGTAGAGGGTTTCACCGGGGAGCTGTTTTTT.